The TCR beta chain described here comes from a study of blood T cell repertoires in COVID-19. Across the study: In each case, the material was cDNA or gDNA derived from T cells, B-cell-depleted T cells, or PBMCs.

The CDR3 totals 13 residues. Germline V gene data show CDR1 as SNHLY and CDR2 as FYNNEI. V shed 7 bases and J 3 bases; nucleotides not matched to a gene: 2. Study processing details: Nucleated cell number was recorded as an estimate derived from reference gene primer amplification. Some clones are missing from TCRdb's copy, which holds only in-frame ones; the method was immunoSEQ multiplex PCR. The DNA gave D and trimming, while V, J and clone size come from that table. The table shows about 240,000 clones, with approximately 80% occurring only once. This sequence originates from a woman between 18 and 29 years old with acute or convalescent COVID-19. The chain has TRBV2 and TRBJ2-7, with 11 bases that match TRBD1. Sequenced sample: peripheral blood. The CDR3 sequence: CASTGTGGYEQYF. The CDR3, as DNA: TGTGCCAGCACCGGGACAGGGGGCTACGAGCAGTACTTC.